The next 14 T cell receptor beta chains were all read from a single sample in a study of T cells in Graves' hyperthyroidism and ophthalmopathy (dated by TCRdb to about 2019). Library preparation was by multiplex PCR. These reads were obtained on an Illumina HiSeq 2000. Amplification of TCR beta CDR3 regions was carried out from RNA transcripts. A first-round RT-PCR of the TCR CDR3 used the HTBI primer set with the Qiagen OneStep RT-PCR kit. Starting from the raw public reads, TCRdb applied fastp trimming at Q25, assembled clones with MiXCR and retained in-frame beta chains. Here each entry gathers all rows of one CDR3 protein and keeps the most common genes and DNA. This sample lists a few hundred thousand distinct CDR3 sequences; roughly 14% were detected once. The ten largest clones add up to roughly 7.4% of the sample. The sample consisted of blood. Receptors were obtained from a woman aged 18-29 years with Graves' hyperthyroidism.

Only one count was recorded for this clonotype. This chain uses TRBV4-1 with TRBJ2-7, with 9 bases matching TRBD1. Trimming removed 3 bases from V and 2 bases from J; junction bases left unmatched: 23. The germline CDR1 and CDR2 sequences are MGHRA and YSYEKL. The CDR3 has 21 residues. CDR3 coding DNA: TGCGCCAGCAGCCATGGGGGGACAGGGATAGATAGGGGACGGGAGCCCTACGAGCAGTACTTC. The encoded protein is CASSHGGTGIDRGREPYEQYF.

The sample holds many counts of this clonotype. The chain links TRBV5-1 to TRBJ2-4; tentatively, D is TRBD1 or TRBD2 (5 bases each). V was trimmed by 4 bases and J by 8 bases, leaving 13 bases between them. The length of the CDR3 is 13 residues. CDR1 is SGHRS, CDR2 YFSETQ, per germline. This CDR3 is CASSPRDRDIQYF. DNA for the CDR3: TGCGCCAGCAGCCCCCGGGACCGAGACATTCAGTACTTC.

This clonotype was counted ten times or more. This chain uses TRBV6-2 or TRBV6-3 with TRBJ2-7; D not resolved. Germline assignment: CDR1 MNHEY and CDR2 SVGEGT. There are 16 residues in the CDR3. V was clipped by 6 bases and J by 0 bases, with 18 bases between them. CDR3 loop: CASSPRSARSSYEQYF. In nucleotides, the CDR3 is TGTGCCAGCAGCCCCCGCAGCGCAAGGAGCTCCTACGAGCAGTACTTC.

This clonotype was found many times. Sequence at one end of the junction differs from germline and may be a read error. The chain recombines TRBV7-7 with TRBJ2-1; D is perhaps TRBD1 (6 bases). The CDR3 covers 13 residues. The germline CDR1 and CDR2 sequences are SSHAT and FNYEAQ (reference sequence). The CDR3: CASSFRRGNEQFF. In DNA form, the CDR3 reads TGTGCTAGCAGCTTTCGCAGGGGCAATGAGCAGTTCTTC.

This clonotype was detected many times. This chain connects TRBV7-8 to TRBJ2-2; D gene unclear. The CDR3 runs to 13 residues. The germline V and J ends were trimmed by 2 bases and 5 bases, with 6 bases remaining between them. Germline V gene lookup returns CDR1 SGHVS and CDR2 FQNEAQ. CDR3 in DNA: TGTGCCAGCAGCTTAACACGGACCGGGGAGCTGTTTTTT. Encoded protein: CASSLTRTGELFF.

This clonotype came up many times. V and J are TRBV29-1 and TRBJ1-1; a possible D gene is TRBD1 (6 bases). Germline values: CDR1 SQVTM, CDR2 ANQGSEA. This CDR3 contains 13 residues. V was cut by 8 bases and J by 4 bases, with 17 bases left in between. The CDR3 sequence is CSTSLGAGTEAFF. The CDR3 DNA sequence: TGCAGCACCTCCCTGGGGGCAGGCACTGAAGCTTTCTTT.

This clonotype was recorded many times. The rearrangement joins TRBV7-3 to TRBJ1-1; no clear D. With 5 bases removed from V and 6 bases from J, the gap between germline ends came to 13 bases. The germline V gene has CDR1 SGHTA and CDR2 FQGTGA. The CDR3 covers 13 residues. The CDR3 protein is CASSLNKGAEAFF. CDR3 coding DNA: TGTGCCAGCAGCCTGAACAAGGGAGCTGAAGCTTTCTTT.

This clonotype was seen repeatedly, ten times or more. The rearrangement joins TRBV30 to TRBJ1-4, with 7 bases lining up with TRBD1. Germline-derived CDR1 and CDR2 are GTSNPN and SVGIG (reference sequence). J gave up 5 bases and V 4 bases, and 7 bases lay outside the gene matches. The CDR3 covers 14 residues. The CDR3 sequence: CAWKLKGANEKLFF. The CDR3 DNA is TGTGCCTGGAAATTAAAGGGGGCAAATGAAAAACTGTTTTTT.

This clonotype was recorded at least ten times. J is TRBJ2-1 and V is TRBV7-9; 7 positions match TRBD2. The CDR3 loop spans 17 amino acids. The germline CDR1 and CDR2 sequences are SEHNR and FQNEAQ (reference sequence). V lost 3 bases, J lost 5 bases, and 13 bases stayed unmatched. Here the CDR3 DNA reads TGTGCCAGCAGCTTTTTAGAGCGGGGCCCACCACACAATGAGCAGTTCTTC. Its translation is CASSFLERGPPHNEQFF.

This clonotype was seen a few times. The J gene is TRBJ2-7, the V gene TRBV10-1, with 8 bases matching TRBD1. CDR3 length equals 17 residues. Losses at the gene ends were 4 bases for V and 5 bases for J; bases not matched to a gene: 16. In germline, CDR1 is WNHNN, CDR2 SYGVQD (reference sequence). The CDR3 DNA sequence: TGCGCCAGCAGTGCCGACGTCCTGAGACAGGGGAAAAACGAGCAGTACTTC. Translated, it gives CASSADVLRQGKNEQYF.

Many counts were recorded for this clonotype. The CDR3 region is CASSQDGGGYSNQPQHF. CDR3 nucleotides: TGTGCCAGCAGCCAAGATGGGGGGGGATATAGCAATCAGCCCCAGCATTTT. V usage is TRBV3-1 and J usage is TRBJ1-5; possibly TRBD1 for D (5 bases). Between the trimmed V and J ends, which lost 0 bases and 0 bases, there was a span of 12 bases. Per germline, CDR1 LGHDT and CDR2 YNNKEL (reference sequence). The CDR3 extends over 17 amino acids.

This clonotype was seen repeatedly, ten times or more. V and J are TRBV5-8 and TRBJ2-3; 11 positions agree with TRBD1. From germline, CDR1 is SGHTS and CDR2 YDEGEE. The CDR3 consists of 15 residues. J lost 4 bases, V lost 3 bases, and 4 bases had no gene match. Written as DNA, the CDR3 is TGTGCCAGCAGCTCCGGGACAGGGGGATCAGATACGCAGTATTTT. It is translated as CASSSGTGGSDTQYF.

The J gene is TRBJ1-5, the V gene TRBV19; the D is unclear. CDR1 and CDR2 (germline): LNHDA, SQIVND (reference sequence). The V end was cut by 1 base, the J end by 5 bases, with 6 bases between. The CDR3 is 13 amino acids. The CDR3 loop is CASSIAGDQPQHF. The CDR3 nucleotides are TGTGCCAGTAGTATAGCCGGTGATCAGCCCCAGCATTTT.

This clonotype was counted many times. This sequence joins TRBV11-3 and TRBJ2-5; 10 bases are shared with TRBD1. CDR1 and CDR2 (germline): SGHNT, YENEEA. The CDR3 totals 18 residues. V lost 0 bases and J lost 2; bases outside the gene matches: 9. The CDR3, as DNA: TGTGCCAGCAGCTTAGACGGACCGGGACAGGGGTCTCAAGAGACCCAGTACTTC. As protein: CASSLDGPGQGSQETQYF.